The source of this T cell receptor (beta chain) is a study of shared clonotypes between healthy human individuals. CD8 cells classed as naive were CD45RO-negative and positively selected for CCR7, excluding terminally differentiated effector memory CD45RA+ cells. CDR3 length: 13 amino acids. CDR1 MDHEN and CDR2 SYDVKM come from the germline V gene. The ends were cut back, 2 bases at V and 8 bases at J, with 12 bases in the middle. Libraries were prepared by immunoSEQ multiplex PCR; TCRdb keeps only in-frame clonotypes and omits some of them. The sample holds about 2.1 million clones; approximately 94% are singletons and the top ten take 1.5% to 2%. The study, taken as a whole, reports: A generally larger estimated richness was seen in naive subsets than in memory subsets.

Remarks on this clone: Its cognate antigen is unknown.

This clonotype originated in a man aged 18 to 30 in good health. Some clones in this sample may be carry-over from other donors' samples. Input material: naive CD8+ T cells from PBMCs. This chain links TRBV28 with TRBJ1-1; no firm D call. The CDR3 loop reads CASSLGELREAFF. CDR3 sequence (DNA): TGTGCCAGCAGTTTAGGTGAACTAAGAGAAGCTTTCTTT.